This TCR beta chain derives from a study of T cells in Graves' hyperthyroidism and ophthalmopathy (dated by TCRdb to between 2017 and 2020). Regarding the research as a whole: Peripheral blood samples were taken at the time of initial diagnosis, prior to any treatment. TCR V-J signatures able to tell the groups apart were searched for in a discovery cohort of 100 or so patients, of whom 40 to 45 had Graves' ophthalmopathy and under 65 had stable Graves' hyperthyroidism. Prospective prediction of ophthalmopathy was tested in an independent validation cohort consisting of roughly 20 hyperthyroidism patients and 15 to 17 patients who later progressed to ophthalmopathy. The roughly 100 discovery patients were randomly divided into training and test sets at a 7:3 ratio. In about 6 Graves' hyperthyroidism patients, the study also compared T-cell repertoires from thyroid tissue with T-cell repertoires from blood. Once sampling was done, hyperthyroidism patients were given methimazole at a starting dose of 30 mg daily, whereas ophthalmopathy patients were given high-dose intravenous methylprednisolone. TCR Vbeta CDR3 sequencing of 120 to 150 peripheral blood samples (over 40 ophthalmopathy, roughly 74 hyperthyroidism and roughly 17 progressor patients) is reported in the paper. The paper as a whole reports these results and caveats: In validation, the model predicted progression to ophthalmopathy with 55% to 71% sensitivity and 72% to 85% specificity, a median of 6.5 months before onset. Most expanded thyroid clonotypes (frequency above 0.001) were also detected in blood, a finding suggesting that blood repertoires may reflect thyroid immune responses. Sample size was not statistically predetermined, and blinding of investigators to group allocation was not performed. Ophthalmopathy was separated from stable hyperthyroidism by a 13 V-J signature model, with about 88% sensitivity and about 81% specificity obtained in cross-validation and 80%/75% obtained in testing.

Amplification of TCR beta CDR3 regions was carried out from RNA transcripts. A first-round RT-PCR of the TCR CDR3 used the HTBI primer set with the Qiagen OneStep RT-PCR kit. Libraries were constructed in a second round of multiplex PCR, after which size selection and purification were carried out. The libraries were sequenced on an Illumina HiSeq2000 using paired-end 100 bp reads. For the original study's pipeline: SOAPnuke was used to process the raw data, throwing out any read that contained adapters or uncalled bases, had a mean Phred below 15, or lacked an exact constant-primer or identifier match. COPE v1.2.5 was used to merge high-quality paired reads, and clonotypes were defined as unique nucleotide sequences. MiTCR v1.1 was used to align the clonotypes against IMGT TRBV, TRBD and TRBJ reference segments. Only V-J combinations with frequency above 0.0001, covering roughly 99% of repertoires, were analysed. The TCS score was defined as F50 (clonal expansion) divided by E x V (chaos), with BLOSUM62-based TCRdist calculated between CDR3 peptides within each V-J. Welch's t-statistics and random forest reduced 500 to 650 V-J features to about 12, which were used in a naive Bayes classifier (R e1071). The raw public reads went through TCRdb reprocessing: fastp at Q25, MiXCR clone calling, in-frame beta chains kept. CDR3 protein duplicates are merged, each entry listing the most common genes and DNA. The V and J calls were determined by TCRdb, not by the authors. This sample comprises 600,000 or so distinct CDR3 sequences, around 15% of them detected only once. Approximately 12% of the sample goes to the ten largest clones.

The CDR3, cysteine through phenylalanine, is 16 amino acids long. The entry retains the CDR3 DNA only, 48 bases that are in frame from base 1. As encoded in the germline V gene (reference sequence), CDR1 is GTSNPN while CDR2 is SVGIG. Between the V and J ends, shortened by 2 bases and 1 base respectively, the junction contains 15 bases. As concerns this clonotype: The antigen it binds to is not known. No quality values exist for individual bases; no much larger clone is one base distant.

Ophthalmopathy patients had moderately to severely active disease, with a Clinical Activity Score of 3 or more, a NOSPECS grade of 4 or more, and a disease duration of less than 3 months. The study excluded patients with uncontrolled infections, other autoimmune diseases, pregnancy or lactation. Diagnoses relied on clinical symptoms, serum thyroxine and TRAb, thyroid ultrasound and orbital computed tomography. PBMCs were separated from over 9 ml of fresh peripheral blood using Ficoll-Paque density gradient centrifugation. Total RNA was extracted with Trizol reagent, and quality was checked on an Agilent 2100 Bioanalyzer.

The V and J segments used are TRBV30 and TRBJ2-1, with TRBD2 perhaps the D gene, on 6 matching bases. The sequenced material came from blood. This receptor was obtained from a woman in her fifties or sixties with Graves' ophthalmopathy. Here the CDR3 is given as CAWSRRAGLSYNEQFF. The sequenced DNA is TGTGCCTGGAGTCGGAGAGCGGGTCTATCCTACAATGAGCAGTTCTTC.